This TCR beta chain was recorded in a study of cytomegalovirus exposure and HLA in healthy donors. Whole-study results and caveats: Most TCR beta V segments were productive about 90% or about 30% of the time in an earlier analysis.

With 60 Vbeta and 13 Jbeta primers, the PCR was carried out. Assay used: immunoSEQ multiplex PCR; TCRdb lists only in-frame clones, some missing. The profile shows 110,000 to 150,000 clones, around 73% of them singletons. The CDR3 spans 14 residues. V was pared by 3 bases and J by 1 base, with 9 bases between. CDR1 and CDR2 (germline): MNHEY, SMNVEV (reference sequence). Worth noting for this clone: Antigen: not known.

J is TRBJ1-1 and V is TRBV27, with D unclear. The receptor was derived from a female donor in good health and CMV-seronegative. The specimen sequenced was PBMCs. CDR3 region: CASSFSLGNTEAFF. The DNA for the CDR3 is TGTGCCAGCAGTTTTTCGCTCGGGAACACTGAAGCTTTCTTT.